This T cell receptor (beta chain) was found in a study of blood T cell repertoires in COVID-19. Assay: immunoSEQ multiplex PCR; the TCRdb copy retains only in-frame clones and omits some. The table has roughly 250,000 clones, about 85% seen once. Germline CDR1 MGHRA, CDR2 YSYEKL. The junction had 4 bases not matched to a gene; V was cut back by 3 bases and J by 1 base. The CDR3 contains 16 residues. V and J are TRBV4-1 and TRBJ2-5, with 11 bases lining up with TRBD2. The receptor's source is a human donor with COVID-19, enrolled during active disease. The donor label of this sample is uncertain. Sequencing was done on a sample of peripheral blood. CDR3 protein: CASSQTSGVFQETQYF. The CDR3 nucleotides are TGCGCCAGCAGCCAGACTAGCGGGGTATTCCAAGAGACCCAGTACTTC.